This paragraph reports one T cell receptor (beta chain). V gave up 1 base and J gave up 6 bases, with 7 bases separating them. Germline assignment: CDR1 LNHDA and CDR2 SQIVND (reference sequence). This CDR3 has 13 amino acids. The data were obtained in a study of blood T cell repertoires in COVID-19. Original methodology: By means of reference gene primer amplification, nucleated cell counts were estimated. Generated by immunoSEQ multiplex PCR, the TCRdb table keeps only in-frame clones and is missing some. D and trimming come from the DNA, and the V and J calls and clone size come from that table. The data show 430,000 or so clones, 85% to 90% seen once. Grouping used clinical history reported by participants in a survey and questionnaire.

V and J are TRBV19 and TRBJ1-5; D is undetermined. Material: PBMCs or T cells enriched from blood (not recorded which). The TCR comes from a woman aged 35 to 49 who had recovered from COVID-19. The CDR3, as DNA: TGTGCCAGTAGTATAGGGAGAGTTCAGCCCCAGCATTTT. Encoded protein: CASSIGRVQPQHF.